This T cell receptor beta chain was retrieved from a study of identical twins (dated by TCRdb to the mid-2010s). Describing the broader study: To test whether fetal clonotypes persist, the study used deep sequencing on TCR alpha and beta repertoires from monozygotic twins, unrelated adults of various ages, and cord blood. To rule out contamination, replicate twin experiments were performed at different times with different library preparation protocols.

Every donor was a healthy Caucasian. Using Miltenyi CD45RO+ enrichment and human naive T-cell isolation kits, memory (CD45RO+) and naive T cells were isolated from PBMC. To prepare the library, 5' RACE was applied. Sequencing relied on an Illumina HiSeq 2000. Template switching introduced a universal primer binding site; the final cDNA contained a unique molecular identifier, enabling accurate counting of TCR cDNA molecules. Specific primers in the conserved constant-segment region were used to synthesize first-strand cDNA for the TCR alpha and beta chains. Each cDNA library was double barcoded, with a SMART-Mk sample barcode plus Illumina barcodes, to control for contamination. Two successive PCR steps introduced TruSeq adapter sequences along with Illumina sample barcodes. The TCR alpha and beta cDNA libraries were sequenced on the Illumina HiSeq platform using custom primers. The published analysis was carried out like this. MiGEC processed the raw reads to extract unique molecular identifiers, while MiXCR was used to determine the CDR3 positions. Recombination models were inferred per individual with the repgenHMM and IGoR tools using an EM algorithm. The tcR package in R was used for shared clonotype analysis, with sharing normalized by the product of cloneset sizes. To study raw recombination without the effects of thymic and clonal selection, out-of-frame nonproductive sequences were analyzed. TCRdb trimmed public reads at Q25 via fastp, called clones via MiXCR and kept in-frame beta chains. Every entry covers one CDR3 protein and lists the most common genes and DNA from its rows. The V and J calls and clone size come from TCRdb's table, not from the authors' own analysis. The sample records about 150,000 distinct CDR3 sequences, under 4.5% of which are singletons. The top ten clones comprise 7.5% to 8.5% of the sample.

V and J are trimmed by 5 bases and 8 bases, and the gene matches miss 6 bases of the junction. Reading the germline V gene (reference sequence) gives CDR1 SSHAT and CDR2 FNYEAQ. The CDR3 sequence holds 15 residues, the cysteine and phenylalanine included. The retained sequence is limited to the CDR3, 45 bases, with the frame set at the first base. Beyond this particular receptor, the publication reports: Zero-insertion analyses could be partly confounded by invariant T cells such as MAIT and iNKT, though diverse VJ usage argued against such confounding for most clonotypes. Because the same donors could not be followed over many years, the conclusions relied on cross-sectional statistical analysis. In beta out-of-frame sequences, excess twin sharing was weaker, because having fewer shared sequences lowered the signal-to-noise ratio. Out-of-frame TCR alpha sequences shared between twins showed an excess of low generation-probability sequences compared with coincidental sharing between unrelated individuals. Fewer insertions were carried by abundant cord blood beta clonotypes, a similar but weaker trend appeared in young adult naive repertoires, and no such trend appeared in memory repertoires. Recombination models systematically underestimated out-of-frame TCR alpha sharing in monozygotic twins but agreed with sharing between unrelated individuals.

There are a few counts of this clonotype. Its antigen is still unknown. Base qualities are not at hand, and no much larger clone is one base apart. The source material was memory T cells sorted from blood. Explained via the paper, the cell subset or site label denotes: CD45RO+ enriched T cells. The chain links TRBV7-7 with TRBJ2-1, with TRBD2 matching 13 junction bases. The clonotype originates from a man between 18 and 35 years old in good health. The CDR3 in this case is CASSKRTSGSDEQFF. The sequenced DNA is TGTGCCAGCAGCAAACGGACTAGCGGGAGCGATGAGCAGTTCTTC.